The following is a T cell receptor beta chain sequence with its context. This receptor's antigen is unknown. The input lacks base qualities; no much larger clone sits a single base away. These data are taken from a study of identical twins (dated by TCRdb to the mid-2010s). Some background on the complete study: The study deep-sequenced TCR alpha and beta repertoires from monozygotic twins, unrelated adults of various ages and cord blood to test whether fetal clonotypes persist. To rule out contamination, replicate twin experiments were performed at different times with different library preparation protocols.

Only healthy Caucasian donors were included. Three pairs of female monozygotic twins, all aged roughly 18 to 30 years, made up the twin cohort. RNA for TCR libraries was isolated from peripheral blood mononuclear cells. Study-level results and caveats: Compared with coincidental sharing between unrelated individuals, an excess of low generation-probability sequences was observed among out-of-frame TCR alpha sequences shared between twins. Invariant T cells such as MAIT and iNKT could partly confound zero-insertion analyses, although diverse VJ usage argued against such confounding for most clonotypes. In beta out-of-frame sequences, excess twin sharing was weaker, because having fewer shared sequences lowered the signal-to-noise ratio. Conclusions relied on cross-sectional statistical analysis, since the same donors could not be followed over many years. In monozygotic twins, out-of-frame TCR alpha sharing was systematically underestimated by recombination models, although the models agreed with sharing between unrelated individuals. Fewer insertions were carried by abundant cord blood beta clonotypes, a similar but weaker trend appeared in young adult naive repertoires, and no such trend appeared in memory repertoires.

Preparation of the library involved 5' RACE. The instrument was an Illumina HiSeq 2000. Template switching added a universal primer binding site, and the final cDNA carried a unique molecular identifier that allowed TCR cDNA molecules to be counted accurately. Specific primers in the conserved constant-segment region were used to synthesize first-strand cDNA for the TCR alpha and beta chains. Each cDNA library was double barcoded, with a SMART-Mk sample barcode plus Illumina barcodes, to control for contamination. Two successive PCR steps introduced TruSeq adapter sequences along with Illumina sample barcodes. The Illumina HiSeq platform was used with custom primers to sequence TCR alpha and beta cDNA libraries. In the original analysis: Raw reads were processed with MiGEC to extract unique molecular identifiers, and MiXCR was used to determine CDR3 positions. Recombination models were inferred per individual with the repgenHMM and IGoR tools using an EM algorithm. The analysis of shared clonotypes was done with the tcR package in R, with sharing normalized by the product of cloneset sizes. To study raw recombination free of thymic and clonal selection effects, out-of-frame nonproductive sequences were analyzed. The raw public reads went through TCRdb reprocessing: fastp at Q25, MiXCR clone calling, in-frame beta chains kept. Rows with a matching CDR3 protein are joined into one entry that keeps the most common DNA and genes. The V and J calls and clone size are TCRdb's, not the authors'. Within this sample are over 600,000 distinct CDR3 sequences, with 21% of them counted one time only. 4.3% of the sample comes from the top ten.

Measured from the cysteine to the phenylalanine, the CDR3 is 14 residues long. Solely the CDR3 DNA is kept, with 42 bases framed from the first base. In the germline V gene, CDR1 corresponds to SNHLY and CDR2 to FYNNEI. The junction carries 14 bases between V and J, which are trimmed by 4 bases and 10 bases respectively. This sample also belongs to another study, concerning T cells expressing NK-cell markers. The second publication reports: Seven to nine donors provided sorted CD3+CD56+NKG2C+, CD3+CD56+NKG2C- and CD3+CD56-NKG2C+ T-cell subsets, whose TCR beta-chain repertoires were profiled. Of the eight sequenced donors, seven were found to be HCMV-seropositive and one was found to be HCMV-seronegative. In several experiments an anti-gammadeltaTCR antibody was added to restrict sorting to alphabetaTCR-expressing T cells. For 5 or 6 donors, the dominant CD3+CD56+NKG2C+ clonotypes were among the top 10 CD8+ clonotypes and accounted for about 1.0-7.5% of CD8+ T cells. Those dominant clonotypes were again the most abundant among CD3+CD56-NKG2C+ cells in a handful of donors, at about 28.3-60.1%. It remained unclear whether the expanded NKG2C-expressing T cell clones were specific for HCMV antigens. Randomly selected healthy volunteers, three men and five women, were used as the eight sequenced donors. A commercial ELISA kit detecting HCMV-specific IgG in serum was used to determine HCMV serostatus. Bulk peripheral blood T-cell repertoires were additionally sequenced from unsorted PBMC for about six donors. MIGEC handled demultiplexing of the reads and grouping by UMI, while MiTCR was used to assemble and quantify clonotypes. To remove erroneous sequences, TCR cDNA sequences were retained only when supported by two or more reads. The tcR package was used for downstream repertoire analysis, and clonotypes were matched across fractions by CDR3 nucleotide sequence plus V segment. VDJmatch was used to annotate antigen specificity against VDJdb, with one amino acid substitution allowed in CDR3.

The sample consisted of PBMCs. The clonotype comes from a young woman in good health. The chain is encoded by TRBV2 joined to TRBJ1-6; TRBD1 is perhaps the D gene, given 6 matching bases. In nucleotides, the sequence is TGTGCCAGCAGTGCGCTACAGGGAGAATCACCCCTCCACTTT. Its product reads: CASSALQGESPLHF.